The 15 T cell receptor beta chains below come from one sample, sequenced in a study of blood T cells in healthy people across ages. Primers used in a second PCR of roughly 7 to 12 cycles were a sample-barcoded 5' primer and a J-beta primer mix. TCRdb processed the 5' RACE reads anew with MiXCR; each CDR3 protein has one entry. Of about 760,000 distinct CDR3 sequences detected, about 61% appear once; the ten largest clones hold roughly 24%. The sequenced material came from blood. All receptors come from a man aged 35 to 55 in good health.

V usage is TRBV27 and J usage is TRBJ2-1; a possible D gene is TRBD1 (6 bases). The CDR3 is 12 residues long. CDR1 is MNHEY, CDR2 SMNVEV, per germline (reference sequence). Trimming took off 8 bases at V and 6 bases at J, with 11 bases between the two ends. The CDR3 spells CASYRDINEQFF. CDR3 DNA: TGTGCCAGCTACCGGGACATCAATGAGCAGTTCTTC.

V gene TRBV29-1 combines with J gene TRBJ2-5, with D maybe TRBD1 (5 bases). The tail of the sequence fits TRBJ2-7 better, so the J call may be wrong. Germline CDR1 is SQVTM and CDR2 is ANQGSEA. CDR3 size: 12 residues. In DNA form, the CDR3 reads TGCAGCGTTGATCCTGGCAGGGACGAGCAGTACTTC. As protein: CSVDPGRDEQYF.

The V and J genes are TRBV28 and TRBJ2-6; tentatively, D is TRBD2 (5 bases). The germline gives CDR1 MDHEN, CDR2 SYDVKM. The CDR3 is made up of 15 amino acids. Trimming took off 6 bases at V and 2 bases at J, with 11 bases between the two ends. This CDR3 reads CASSRAGAGANVLTF. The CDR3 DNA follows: TGTGCCAGCAGCCGGGCGGGTGCTGGGGCCAACGTCCTGACTTTC.

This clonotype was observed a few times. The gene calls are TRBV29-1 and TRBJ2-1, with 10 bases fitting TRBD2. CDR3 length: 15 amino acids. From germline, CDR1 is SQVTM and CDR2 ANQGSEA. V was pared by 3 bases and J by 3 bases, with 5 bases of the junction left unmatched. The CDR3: CSVDWGLAHYNEQFF. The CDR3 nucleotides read TGCAGCGTTGATTGGGGACTAGCGCACTACAATGAGCAGTTCTTC.

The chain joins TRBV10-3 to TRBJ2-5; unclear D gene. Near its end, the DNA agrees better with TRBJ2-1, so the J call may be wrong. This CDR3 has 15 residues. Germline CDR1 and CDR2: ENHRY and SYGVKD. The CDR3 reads CAISEVDGFQETQFF. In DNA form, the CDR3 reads TGTGCCATCAGTGAAGTTGACGGTTTCCAAGAGACCCAGTTCTTC.

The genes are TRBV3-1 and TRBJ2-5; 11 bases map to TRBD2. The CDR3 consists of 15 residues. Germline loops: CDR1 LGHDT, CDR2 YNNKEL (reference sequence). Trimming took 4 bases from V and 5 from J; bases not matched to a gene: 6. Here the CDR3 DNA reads TGTGCCAGCAGCCGTAGCGGGGGGGCGTGGGAGACCCAGTACTTC. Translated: CASSRSGGAWETQYF.

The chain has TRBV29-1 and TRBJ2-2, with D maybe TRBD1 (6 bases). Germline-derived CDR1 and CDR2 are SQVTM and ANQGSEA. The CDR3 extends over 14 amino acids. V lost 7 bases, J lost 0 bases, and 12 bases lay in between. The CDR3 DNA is TGCAGCGCCGGACAGAGCTCGAACACCGGGGAGCTGTTTTTT. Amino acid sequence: CSAGQSSNTGELFF.

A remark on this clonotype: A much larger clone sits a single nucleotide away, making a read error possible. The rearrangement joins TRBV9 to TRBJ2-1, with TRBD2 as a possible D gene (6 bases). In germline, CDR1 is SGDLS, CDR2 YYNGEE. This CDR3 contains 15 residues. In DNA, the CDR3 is TGTGCCAGCAGTGTAGCGGTAGGATCCTACAATGAGCAGTTCTTC. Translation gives CASSVAVGSYNEQFF. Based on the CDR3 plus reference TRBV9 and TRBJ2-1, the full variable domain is DSGVTQTPKHLITATGQRVTLRCSPRSGDLSVYWYQQSLDQGLQFLIQYYNGEERAKGNILERFSAQQFPDLHSELNLSSLELGDSALYFCASSVAVGSYNEQFFGPGTRLTVL.

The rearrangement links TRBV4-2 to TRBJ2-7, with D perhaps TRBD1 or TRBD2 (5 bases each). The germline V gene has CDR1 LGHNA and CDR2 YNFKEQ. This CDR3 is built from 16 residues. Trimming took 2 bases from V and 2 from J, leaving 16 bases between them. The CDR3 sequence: CASSQPTGTGPYEQYF. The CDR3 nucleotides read TGTGCCAGCAGCCAACCTACCGGGACGGGCCCCTACGAGCAGTACTTC.

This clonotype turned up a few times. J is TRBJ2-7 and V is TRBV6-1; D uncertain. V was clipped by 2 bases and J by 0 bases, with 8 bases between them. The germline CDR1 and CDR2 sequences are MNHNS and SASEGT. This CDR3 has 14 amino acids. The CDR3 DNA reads TGTGCCAGCAGTGAATTCGGCTACTCCTACGAGCAGTACTTC. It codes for CASSEFGYSYEQYF.

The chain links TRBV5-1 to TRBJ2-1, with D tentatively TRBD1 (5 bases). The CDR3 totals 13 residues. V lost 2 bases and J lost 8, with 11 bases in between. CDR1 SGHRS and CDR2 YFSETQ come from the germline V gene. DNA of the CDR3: TGCGCCAGCAGCTTACAGGTAGTGGATGAGCAGTTCTTC. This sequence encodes CASSLQVVDEQFF.

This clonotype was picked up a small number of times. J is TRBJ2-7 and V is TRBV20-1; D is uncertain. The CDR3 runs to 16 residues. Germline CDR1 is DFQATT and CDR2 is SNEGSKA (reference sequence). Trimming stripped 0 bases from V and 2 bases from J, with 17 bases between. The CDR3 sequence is CSARDSARPVPYEQYF. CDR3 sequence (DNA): TGCAGTGCTAGAGATTCGGCTCGACCAGTGCCCTACGAGCAGTACTTC.

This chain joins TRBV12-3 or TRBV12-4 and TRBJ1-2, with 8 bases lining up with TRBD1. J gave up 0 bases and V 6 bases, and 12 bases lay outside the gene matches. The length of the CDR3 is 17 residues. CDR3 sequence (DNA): TGTGCCAGCAGCGGGGTAGGGACAGGTGAAGCTAACTATGGCTACACCTTC. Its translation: CASSGVGTGEANYGYTF.

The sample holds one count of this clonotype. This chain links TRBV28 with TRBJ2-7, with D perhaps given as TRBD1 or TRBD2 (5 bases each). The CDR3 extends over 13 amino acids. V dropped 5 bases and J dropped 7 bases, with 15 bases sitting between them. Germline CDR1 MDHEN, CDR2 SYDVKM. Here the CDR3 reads CASSTWDLREQYF. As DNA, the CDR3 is TGTGCCAGCAGTACCTGGGACCTGAGGGAGCAGTACTTC.

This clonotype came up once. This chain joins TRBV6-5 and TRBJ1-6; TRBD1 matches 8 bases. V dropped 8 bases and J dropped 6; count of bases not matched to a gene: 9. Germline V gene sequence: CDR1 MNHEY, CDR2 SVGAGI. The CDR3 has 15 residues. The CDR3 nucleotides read TGTGCCAGCCAGGGGGCCAGCTTGGCTAATTCACCCCTCCACTTT. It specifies CASQGASLANSPLHF.